A selection of T cell receptor beta chains follows, all from one sample in a study of blood T cell repertoires in COVID-19. Only in-frame clones appear in the TCRdb table, and some are missing; sequencing was by immunoSEQ multiplex PCR. The sample lists 140,000 or so clones, about four fifths occurring once. Sequenced input: PBMCs or T cells enriched from blood (not recorded which). The source of these receptors is a woman aged 18-29 years who had been exposed to COVID-19. Each CDR3 is given with its conserved first and last residue. Each record gives: J gene, V gene, clone size, D gene, CDR3 protein, CDR3 DNA. A D gene is named only where the DNA matches it firmly. Size values are once, few and many counts, or a class for expanded clones, and some rows have none.

TRBJ1-2,TRBV15,.,.,CATSRVGAGSIGYTF,TGTGCCACCAGCAGAGTAGGGGCAGGCTCCATTGGCTACACCTTC
TRBJ2-2,TRBV15,.,.,CATSRAQGLDTGELFF,TGTGCCACCAGCAGAGCCCAGGGTCTGGACACCGGGGAGCTGTTTTTT
TRBJ1-1,TRBV5-1,.,TRBD1,CASSRTGTGAANTEAFF,TGCGCCAGCAGCCGTACCGGGACAGGGGCCGCGAACACTGAAGCTTTCTTT
TRBJ2-5,TRBV6-5,.,.,CASSSSKETQYF,TGTGCCAGCAGTTCCTCCAAAGAGACCCAGTACTTC
TRBJ1-1,TRBV18,.,.,CASSPRTQDNTEAFF,TGTGCCAGCTCACCAAGAACACAGGATAACACTGAAGCTTTCTTT
TRBJ2-7,TRBV15,.,.,CATSIQGTSYEQYF,TGTGCCACCAGCATCCAGGGGACGTCCTACGAGCAGTACTTC
TRBJ2-2,TRBV6-4,.,.,CASSAGNTGELFF,TGTGCCAGCAGTGCAGGGAACACCGGGGAGCTGTTTTTT
TRBJ2-7,TRBV15,.,TRBD2,CATSRTGGTYEQYF,TGTGCCACCAGCAGAACGGGGGGGACCTACGAGCAGTACTTC
TRBJ2-5,TRBV3-1/TRBV3-2,.,TRBD2,CASSQIGRAGKTQYF,TGTGCCAGCAGCCAAATCGGGAGGGCCGGAAAGACCCAGTACTTC
TRBJ1-2,TRBV2,.,.,CASGEGGTRVSGYTF,TGTGCCAGCGGGGAAGGGGGGACAAGAGTTAGTGGCTACACCTTC
TRBJ2-7,TRBV27,.,.,CASIPRDEQYF,TGTGCCAGCATACCGCGGGACGAGCAGTACTTC
TRBJ1-1,TRBV6-2/TRBV6-3,.,.,CASSYSDSDTEAFF,TGTGCCAGCAGTTACTCGGACAGCGATACTGAAGCTTTCTTT
TRBJ1-1,TRBV19,.,.,CASSPRLGAEAFF,TGTGCCAGTAGTCCAAGACTCGGCGCTGAAGCTTTCTTT
TRBJ2-2,TRBV9,.,TRBD2,CASSGSQREATGELFF,TGTGCCAGCAGCGGATCGCAGCGGGAGGCCACCGGGGAGCTGTTTTTT
TRBJ1-1,TRBV5-8,.,.,CASSLGLRNTEAFF,TGTGCCAGCAGCTTGGGACTGAGGAACACTGAAGCTTTCTTT
TRBJ1-1,TRBV5-4,few,TRBD1,CASSSKGQLNTEAFF,TGTGCCAGCAGTTCGAAGGGACAGCTGAACACTGAAGCTTTCTTT
TRBJ2-7,TRBV19,.,.,CASSIDTGLSEQYF,TGTGCCAGTAGTATAGATACAGGGCTCTCCGAGCAGTACTTC
TRBJ2-7,TRBV6-2/TRBV6-3,.,.,CASSYSPLYEQYF,TGTGCCAGCAGTTACAGTCCCCTATACGAGCAGTACTTC
TRBJ1-2,TRBV7-3,.,.,CASSLPDSAGYTF,TGTGCCAGCAGCTTGCCGGACTCAGCTGGCTACACCTTC
TRBJ2-1,TRBV27,.,TRBD2,CAIWTSGFNEQFF,TGTGCCATCTGGACTAGCGGTTTCAATGAGCAGTTCTTC
TRBJ1-2,TRBV25-1,.,TRBD1,CASSAAGTGLNYGYTF,TGTGCCAGCAGTGCGGCGGGGACAGGACTTAACTATGGCTACACCTTC
TRBJ2-7,TRBV27,once,TRBD1,CASSTRPKDRASYEQYF,TGTGCCAGCAGTACACGCCCCAAGGACAGGGCCTCCTACGAGCAGTACTTC
TRBJ2-2,TRBV7-8,.,TRBD1,CASSLQGAITGELFF,TGTGCCAGCAGCTTACAGGGGGCCATCACCGGGGAGCTGTTTTTT
TRBJ1-2,TRBV27,.,TRBD1,CASRPTGGDYGYTF,TGTGCCAGCAGACCTACAGGGGGCGACTATGGCTACACCTTC